This note documents a single TCR beta chain sequence. As yet, its antigen is unknown. An end of the junction differs from the germline gene, which may be a read error. This entry is derived from a study of cytomegalovirus exposure and HLA in healthy donors. Study-level findings and limits: It has been reported that TCR beta sequences accurately predicted the HLA-A and HLA-B alleles of most subjects.

There are 12 residues in the CDR3. Germline assignment: CDR1 MDHEN and CDR2 SYDVKM. This PCR relied on a set of 60 Vbeta primers and 13 Jbeta primers. Clones were read by immunoSEQ multiplex PCR, and TCRdb kept only the in-frame ones, dropping some. In the table there are roughly 130,000 clones, about 80% of which are singletons. This receptor was taken from a young man in good health and CMV-seronegative. Sequencing was performed on PBMCs. The gene calls are TRBV28 and TRBJ1-5; D is ambiguous. CDR3 loop: CGSKRANQPQHF. CDR3 nucleotide sequence: TGTGGCAGCAAGAGGGCGAATCAGCCCCAGCATTTT.